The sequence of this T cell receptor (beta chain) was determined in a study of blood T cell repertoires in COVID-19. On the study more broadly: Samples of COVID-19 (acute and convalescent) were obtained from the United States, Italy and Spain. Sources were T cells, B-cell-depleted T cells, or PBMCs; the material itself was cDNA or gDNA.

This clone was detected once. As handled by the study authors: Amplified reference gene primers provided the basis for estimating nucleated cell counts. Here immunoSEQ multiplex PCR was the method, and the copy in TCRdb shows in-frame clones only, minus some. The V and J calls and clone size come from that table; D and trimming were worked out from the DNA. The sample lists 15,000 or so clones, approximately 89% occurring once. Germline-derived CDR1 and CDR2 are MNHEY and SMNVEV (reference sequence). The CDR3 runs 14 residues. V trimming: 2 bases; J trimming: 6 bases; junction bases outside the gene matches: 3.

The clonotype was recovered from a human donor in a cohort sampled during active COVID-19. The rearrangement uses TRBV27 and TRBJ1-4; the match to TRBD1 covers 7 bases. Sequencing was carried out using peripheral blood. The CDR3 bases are TGTGCCAGCAGTTTAAAGGGGGCGGATGAAAAACTGTTTTTT. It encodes CASSLKGADEKLFF. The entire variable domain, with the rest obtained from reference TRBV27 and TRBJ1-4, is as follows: EAQVTQNPRYLITVTGKKLTVTCSQNMNHEYMSWYRQDPGLGLRQIYYSMNVEVTDKGDVPEGYKVSRKEKRNFPLILESPSPNQTSLYFCASSLKGADEKLFFGSGTQLSVL.